This T cell receptor (beta chain) came from a study of cytomegalovirus exposure and HLA in healthy donors. Study-level points and caveats: Cytomegalovirus association was listed for around 180 TCR beta chains. In vitro checks showed that a few CMV-associated chains really do target CMV antigens. In the 95 to 150 validation repertoires, a later analysis found that first-cohort TCR clusters tended to co-occur.

The protocol was immunoSEQ multiplex PCR, while the TCRdb copy is restricted to in-frame clones and leaves out a portion. The sample yields under 250,000 clones, about nine tenths seen once. Separate from the approximately 650-subject first cohort, the roughly 120-subject validation cohort was the one that the donors belonged to. V lost 0 bases, J lost 2 bases, and 13 bases lay in between. From germline, CDR1 is SGHDN and CDR2 FVKESK. This CDR3 region has 16 residues. A note on this clone: Its target is not known.

The clonotype originates from a woman younger than 35 in good health and CMV-seropositive. Sequencing input: PBMCs. The chain joins TRBV14 to TRBJ1-2; D remains ambiguous. The CDR3 spells CASSQDRNSFNYGYTF. CDR3 nucleotide sequence: TGTGCCAGCAGCCAAGATAGGAACAGCTTCAACTATGGCTACACCTTC.